One TCR beta chain is described in this entry. It lacks a known antigen. No base quality values were provided; no much bigger clone lies one nucleotide off. Ficoll-Paque density gradient centrifugation was used to isolate PBMCs. This sample stems from a study of T-cell memory formation after mild COVID-19 (dated by TCRdb to the early 2020s). With respect to the entire study: Most TCR sequence clusters were specific to one of the two donors. The cohort was made up of two young adult volunteers, one female and one male, who were previously healthy. T-cell clones expanding and contracting after mild COVID-19 in a couple of donors were tracked by longitudinal TCRalpha and TCRbeta repertoire sequencing. Overall study outcomes, separate from this receptor: The second-wave clones that peaked on day 37 were not confirmed to be SARS-CoV-2 specific. Only a couple of mild cases were covered by the study, and larger cohorts that include severe cases with pre-infection samples were considered necessary. Clones that contracted from day 15 to 85 showed balanced CD4/CD8 phenotypes, whereas a second wave of clones that expanded from day 15 to 37 leaned towards CD4+. Contracting CD4+ clones were found mainly in CM and EM memory subsets, while CD8+ clones were enriched in EMRA. Some responding clones were detected in pre-infection memory, which suggested that pre-existing cross-reactive memory T cells had joined the SARS-CoV-2 response.

The CDR3, cysteine through phenylalanine, is 20 amino acids long. Only the CDR3 portion is preserved as DNA: 60 bases, with reading frame beginning at the first base. CDR1 and CDR2 are drawn from the germline V gene (reference sequence): LNHNV, YYDKDF. V loses 1 base of germline sequence and J loses 1 base, and the interval between the two ends is 26 bases. Sequencer: Illumina NovaSeq 6000. cDNA libraries for TCRalpha and TCRbeta were prepared by 5'RACE using constant-segment primers, with sample barcodes and unique molecular identifiers added. Trizol reagent was used to extract RNA from every sample. Amplification of the libraries took two PCR steps, and the second step added a second sample barcode plus Illumina TruSeq adapters. Sequencing of libraries was performed on an Illumina NovaSeq with 2 x 150 bp paired-end reads. As for how the authors treated the data: With migec v1.2.7, reads were demultiplexed and then collapsed into UMI-guided consensus sequences. Using mixcr v2.1.11, UMI consensuses were aligned to TRA and TRB V and J templates and then assembled into clonotypes. Clonotypes were classified as expanded or contracted when called significant by both edgeR and NoisET, with noise models trained on biological replicates. For edgeR calls, the thresholds were a false discovery rate-adjusted p below 0.01 and a log2 fold-change of 1. PCA with hierarchical clustering of max-normalized trajectories of the 1000 most abundant clonotypes was used as exploratory dynamics analysis. Separately sequenced CD4+ and CD8+ repertoires were used to assign the CD4 or CD8 phenotype of responding clones. Through fastp at Q25 and MiXCR, TCRdb rebuilt clones from the public reads, retaining in-frame beta chains. Every CDR3 protein is listed once, alongside the most common genes and DNA of its rows. What appears here as the V and J calls and clone size reflects TCRdb's work, not the paper's. The sample records 400,000 to 550,000 distinct CDR3 sequences, 25% of which are singletons. Of the sample, around 13% falls within the top ten clones.

The chain uses TRBV15 and TRBJ2-7; TRBD2 is perhaps the D gene, given 5 matching bases. The material sequenced was PBMCs or a T cell subset sorted from them (not recorded which). The sequence came from an adult woman who had mild COVID-19 (a few samples of this study predate the infection). The sample titles of this study are shuffled in the database, so cell type and time point are left out; the donor was told from shared clones. The DNA sequence is as follows: TGTGCCACCAGCAGAGTCGTGGGCCGGGAAACCCTAGCAGGATCCTACGAGCAGTACTTC. Its coded protein is CATSRVVGRETLAGSYEQYF. Extended through the reference TRBV15 and TRBJ2-7 proteins, this CDR3 yields the full variable domain: DAMVIQNPRYQVTQFGKPVTLSCSQTLNHNVMYWYQQKSSQAPKLLFHYYDKDFNNEADTPDNFQSRRPNTSFCFLDIRSPGLGDTAMYLCATSRVVGRETLAGSYEQYFGPGTRLTVT.